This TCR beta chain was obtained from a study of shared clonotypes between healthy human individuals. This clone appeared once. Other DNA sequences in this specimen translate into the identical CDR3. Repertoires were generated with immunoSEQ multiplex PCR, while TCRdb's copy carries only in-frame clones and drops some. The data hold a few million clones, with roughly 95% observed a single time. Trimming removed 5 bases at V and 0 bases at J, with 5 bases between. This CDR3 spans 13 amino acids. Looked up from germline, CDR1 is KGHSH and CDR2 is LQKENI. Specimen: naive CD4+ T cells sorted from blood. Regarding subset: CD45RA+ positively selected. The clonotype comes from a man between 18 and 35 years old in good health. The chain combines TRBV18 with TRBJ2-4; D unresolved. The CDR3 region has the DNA TGTGCCAGCTCAGAACTAGCCAAAAACATTCAGTACTTC. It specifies CASSELAKNIQYF.